This passage covers 20 T cell receptor beta chains from one sample sequenced in a study of OX40 agonist ivuxolimab in advanced cancers. The protocol was immunoSEQ multiplex PCR, while the TCRdb copy is restricted to in-frame clones and leaves out a portion. The sample includes 68,000 or so clones, more than 85% seen only once; the top ten take 1% to 1.2%. Sequencing used CD4+ or CD8+ T cells sorted from blood, obtained in a trial of the OX40 agonist ivuxolimab. The receptors shown here come from an adult with an advanced solid tumor such as melanoma, head and neck, liver or kidney cancer.

The V call is TRBV7-9, the J call TRBJ1-1; D ambiguous. Germline values: CDR1 SEHNR, CDR2 FQNEAQ (reference sequence). Trimming stripped 5 bases from V and 6 bases from J, with 16 bases between. This CDR3 comprises 14 residues. CDR3: CASSPPAPAPEAFF. The DNA of the CDR3 is TGTGCCAGCAGCCCCCCAGCTCCCGCGCCTGAAGCTTTCTTT.

The rearrangement links TRBV19 to TRBJ1-4; tentative D call: TRBD1 (6 bases). The ends were cut back, 8 bases at V and 6 bases at J, with 19 bases in the middle. The CDR3 is made up of 15 amino acids. Germline V CDR1 and CDR2: LNHDA, SQIVND (reference sequence). The CDR3 bases are TGTGCCAGTGGTAACCGGGGGGGCGGCTATGAAAAACTGTTTTTT. Translation: CASGNRGGGYEKLFF.

The chain joins TRBV5-1 to TRBJ2-1, with D possibly being TRBD2 (5 bases). The CDR3 is 14 amino acids. V lost 0 bases, J lost 8 bases, and 12 bases lay in between. The germline V gene encodes CDR1 SGHRS and CDR2 YFSETQ. This CDR3 is CASSLEAGRHEQFF. In nucleotides, the CDR3 is TGCGCCAGCAGCTTGGAGGCGGGTCGGCATGAGCAGTTCTTC.

The rearrangement uses TRBV11-3 and TRBJ2-3, with TRBD2 matching over 12 bases. The CDR3 runs 16 residues. Germline V gene data show CDR1 as SGHNT and CDR2 as YENEEA. Trimming took 1 base from V and 6 from J; bases not matched to a gene: 5. The CDR3 DNA is TGTGCCAGCAGCTTAGGACCGACTAGCGGGAGTGATACGCAGTATTTT. Amino acids: CASSLGPTSGSDTQYF.

The CDR3 loop reads CASSLLGLAGTDTQYF. DNA for the CDR3: TGTGCCAGCAGCTTACTAGGACTAGCGGGAACAGATACGCAGTATTTT. The chain combines TRBV7-9 with TRBJ2-3, with 12 positions matching TRBD2. Germline trimming cut 2 bases from V and 3 bases from J; bases unmatched to any gene: 3. There are 16 residues in the CDR3. Germline-derived CDR1 and CDR2 are SEHNR and FQNEAQ (reference sequence).

The rearrangement links TRBV6-5 to TRBJ1-2; no reliable D call. The V end lost 0 bases, the J end lost 2 bases, and 10 bases lay between the germline ends. The germline gives CDR1 MNHEY, CDR2 SVGAGI. This CDR3 is 15 amino acids long. CDR3 amino acids: CASSYSPPENYGYTF. The CDR3 coding sequence is TGTGCCAGCAGTTACTCGCCCCCAGAGAACTATGGCTACACCTTC.

The chain combines TRBV5-1 with TRBJ2-5, with D perhaps given as TRBD1 or TRBD2 (5 bases each). V lost 4 bases, J lost 3 bases, and 16 bases lay in between. Germline V gene data show CDR1 as SGHRS and CDR2 as YFSETQ. This CDR3 has 15 residues. The CDR3 sequence is CASSGGSLQKETQYF. CDR3 DNA: TGCGCCAGCAGCGGGGGATCCCTGCAAAAAGAGACCCAGTACTTC.

This chain uses TRBV6-6 with TRBJ1-1; no definite D call. The CDR3 sequence is 13 residues long. Germline V gene lookup returns CDR1 MNHNY and CDR2 SVGAGI (reference sequence). Trimming pared 5 bases from V and 1 base from J, leaving 8 bases between. The CDR3 reads CASSALRNTEAFF. Here the CDR3 DNA reads TGTGCCAGCAGTGCCCTCAGGAACACTGAAGCTTTCTTT.

The chain carries TRBV7-3 and TRBJ2-7; D is perhaps TRBD1 or TRBD2 (5 bases each). The CDR3 consists of 13 residues. Germline V CDR1 and CDR2: SGHTA, FQGTGA. The V end lost 2 bases, the J end lost 6 bases, and 11 bases lay between the germline ends. The CDR3 bases are TGTGCCAGCAGCTTAGGGGGAAAAAGCGAGCAGTACTTC. Protein product: CASSLGGKSEQYF.

This sequence joins TRBV27 and TRBJ2-5; D remains unclear. CDR3 length: 13 amino acids. CDR1 MNHEY and CDR2 SMNVEV come from the germline V gene (reference sequence). V lost 5 bases to trimming and J lost 4 bases, with 11 bases between them. CDR3 sequence (DNA): TGTGCCAGCAGTCCCCCGGCAAGAGAGACCCAGTACTTC. Translating gives CASSPPARETQYF.

The chain carries TRBV5-1 and TRBJ2-7; D tentatively reads TRBD1 or TRBD2 (5 bases each). Germline CDR1 and CDR2: SGHRS and YFSETQ. The ends were cut back, 3 bases at V and 0 bases at J, with 16 bases in the middle. The CDR3 length is 16 residues. CDR3 DNA sequence: TGCGCCAGCAGCTCAAAGGTGAGGGGTCTCTCCTACGAGCAGTACTTC. Amino acids: CASSSKVRGLSYEQYF.

The gene calls are TRBV19 and TRBJ1-5, with 7 bases lining up with TRBD1. Germline V gives CDR1 LNHDA, CDR2 SQIVND (reference sequence). CDR3 size: 15 residues. V lost 7 bases to trimming and J lost 4 bases; unmatched junction nucleotides: 10. The CDR3 here is CASNPGQSMNQPQHF. For the CDR3, the DNA is TGTGCCAGTAATCCGGGACAGTCAATGAATCAGCCCCAGCATTTT.

The chain uses TRBV6-1 and TRBJ2-5; a possible D gene is TRBD1 (6 bases). The germline V gene encodes CDR1 MNHNS and CDR2 SASEGT. There are 12 residues in the CDR3. Between the trimmed V and J ends, which lost 6 bases and 1 base, there was a span of 6 bases. The CDR3 loop reads CASRDSQETQYF. CDR3 sequence (DNA): TGTGCCAGCAGGGACAGCCAAGAGACCCAGTACTTC.

The chain carries TRBV6-1 and TRBJ1-1, with D unclear. This CDR3 is built from 14 residues. In germline, CDR1 is MNHNS, CDR2 SASEGT. V was cut by 2 bases and J by 5 bases, with 12 bases left in between. CDR3 residues: CASSERTLGTEAFF. In DNA form, the CDR3 reads TGTGCCAGCAGTGAACGCACCCTGGGGACTGAAGCTTTCTTT.

This clone was seen a few times. The chain links TRBV6-1 to TRBJ1-1, with 7 bases aligning to TRBD1. The germline gives CDR1 MNHNS, CDR2 SASEGT. V shed 3 bases and J 11 bases; nucleotides not matched to a gene: 9. The CDR3 totals 13 residues. The CDR3 region has the DNA TGTGCCAGCAGTGATAGACAGGGAACGAGGGCTTTCTTT. Translated: CASSDRQGTRAFF.

The chain joins TRBV11-2 to TRBJ2-7; no reliable D call. Trimming took 1 base from V and 7 from J, leaving 11 bases between them. The CDR3 has 13 amino acids. Germline V gene lookup returns CDR1 SGHAT and CDR2 FQNNGV. The CDR3 DNA sequence: TGTGCCAGCAGCTTAGTGGCTCTGGGTGAGCAGTACTTC. It codes for CASSLVALGEQYF.

The genes are TRBV5-6 and TRBJ2-7; 8 nucleotides align to TRBD1. CDR3 length equals 18 residues. Germline V CDR1 and CDR2: SGHDT, YYEEEE. The trim removed 4 bases at V and 0 bases at J, leaving 15 bases unmatched. As DNA, the CDR3 is TGTGCCAGCAGCGGGAGGACCGACAGGGGCCATTCCTCCTACGAGCAGTACTTC. Amino acids: CASSGRTDRGHSSYEQYF. Based on the CDR3 plus reference TRBV5-6 and TRBJ2-7, the full variable domain is DAGVTQSPTHLIKTRGQQVTLRCSPKSGHDTVSWYQQALGQGPQFIFQYYEEEERQRGNFPDRFSGHQFPNYSSELNVNALLLGDSALYLCASSGRTDRGHSSYEQYFGPGTRLTVT.

This sequence joins TRBV10-1 and TRBJ2-1; 11 bases are a match to TRBD2. Germline values: CDR1 WNHNN, CDR2 SYGVQD (reference sequence). The CDR3 totals 14 residues. V lost 8 bases to trimming and J lost 7 bases; unmatched junction nucleotides: 7. The CDR3 is CASSPSGRSNEQFF. The CDR3 nucleotides read TGCGCCAGCTCTCCTAGCGGGAGGTCGAATGAGCAGTTCTTC.

The genes are TRBV11-2 and TRBJ2-1; 7 nucleotides line up with TRBD2. Per germline, CDR1 SGHAT and CDR2 FQNNGV. After removal of 5 bases from V and 6 bases from J, the junction contained 16 bases not matched to a gene. The CDR3 loop spans 17 amino acids. The CDR3 nucleotides are TGTGCCAGCAGCCCCTGGGAGGGCAATATACGGGGCAATGAGCAGTTCTTC. Protein: CASSPWEGNIRGNEQFF.

The chain links TRBV6-6 to TRBJ1-2; a weak D match, TRBD1 (5 bases). Germline V gene data show CDR1 as MNHNY and CDR2 as SVGAGI (reference sequence). The CDR3 sequence is 14 residues long. V lost 0 bases and J 4 bases, leaving 9 bases between the germline ends. The CDR3 sequence is CASSYSQGVYGYTF. CDR3 nucleotides: TGTGCCAGCAGTTACTCGCAGGGAGTCTATGGCTACACCTTC.